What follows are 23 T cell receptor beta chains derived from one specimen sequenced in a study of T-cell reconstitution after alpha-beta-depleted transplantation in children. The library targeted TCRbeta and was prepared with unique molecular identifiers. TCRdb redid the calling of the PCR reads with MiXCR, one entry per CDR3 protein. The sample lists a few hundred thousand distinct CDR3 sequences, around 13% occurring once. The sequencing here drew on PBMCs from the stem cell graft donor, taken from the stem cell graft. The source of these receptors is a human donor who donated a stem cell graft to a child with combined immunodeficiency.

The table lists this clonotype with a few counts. The CDR3 region has the DNA TGCGCCAAGGGACTAGCGGTCTACGAGCAGTACTTC. Its translation is CAKGLAVYEQYF. The V and J genes are TRBV4-3 and TRBJ2-7, with TRBD2 matching over 11 bases. V was pared by 10 bases and J by 3 bases, with 2 bases of the junction left unmatched. This CDR3 has 12 residues. Germline V CDR1 and CDR2: LGHNA, YSLEER.

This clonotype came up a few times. The CDR3 region has the DNA TGTGCCAGCAGCTTTCCCCAGGGGGGTCTCCCGGGGAACTATGGCTACACCTTC. It specifies CASSFPQGGLPGNYGYTF. The V call is TRBV7-8, the J call TRBJ1-2; 7 nucleotides agree with TRBD1. V lost 3 bases and J lost 2; bases outside the gene matches: 15. In germline, CDR1 is SGHVS, CDR2 FQNEAQ. The CDR3 contains 18 residues.

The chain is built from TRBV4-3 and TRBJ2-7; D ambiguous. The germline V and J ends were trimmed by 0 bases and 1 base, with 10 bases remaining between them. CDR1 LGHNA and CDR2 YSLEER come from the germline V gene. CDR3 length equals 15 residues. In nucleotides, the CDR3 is TGCGCCAGCAGCCAAGATCGGGCCGGGTCCTACGAGCAGTACTTC. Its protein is CASSQDRAGSYEQYF.

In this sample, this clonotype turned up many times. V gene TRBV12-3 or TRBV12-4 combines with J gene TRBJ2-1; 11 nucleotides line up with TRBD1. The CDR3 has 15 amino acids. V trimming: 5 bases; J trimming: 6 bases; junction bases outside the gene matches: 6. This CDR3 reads CASSPGQGARNEQFF. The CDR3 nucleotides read TGTGCCAGCAGTCCAGGACAGGGGGCTCGCAATGAGCAGTTCTTC.

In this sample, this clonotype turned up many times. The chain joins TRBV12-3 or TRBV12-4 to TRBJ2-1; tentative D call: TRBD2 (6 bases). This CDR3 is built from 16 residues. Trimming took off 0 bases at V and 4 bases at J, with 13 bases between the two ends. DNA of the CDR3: TGTGCCAGCAGTTTAGCGATTCCTAGCGCTTACAATGAGCAGTTCTTC. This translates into CASSLAIPSAYNEQFF.

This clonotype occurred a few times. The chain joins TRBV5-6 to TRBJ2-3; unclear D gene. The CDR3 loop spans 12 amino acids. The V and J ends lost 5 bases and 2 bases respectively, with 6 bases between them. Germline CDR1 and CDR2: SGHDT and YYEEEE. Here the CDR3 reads CASRYHTDTQYF. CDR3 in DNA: TGTGCCAGCAGATACCACACAGATACGCAGTATTTT.

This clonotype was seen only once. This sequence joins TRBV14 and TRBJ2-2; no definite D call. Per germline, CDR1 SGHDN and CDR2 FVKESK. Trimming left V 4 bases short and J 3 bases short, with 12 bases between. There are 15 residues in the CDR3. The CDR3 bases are TGTGCCAGCAGCCGGAGAGCTCCGGACACCGGGGAGCTGTTTTTT. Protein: CASSRRAPDTGELFF.

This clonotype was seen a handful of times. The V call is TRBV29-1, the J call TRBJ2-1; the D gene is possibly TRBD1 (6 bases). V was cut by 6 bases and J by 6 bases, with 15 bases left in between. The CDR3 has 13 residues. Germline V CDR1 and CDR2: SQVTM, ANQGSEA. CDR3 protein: CSVLTLGANEQFF. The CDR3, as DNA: TGCAGCGTCCTAACACTGGGGGCCAATGAGCAGTTCTTC.

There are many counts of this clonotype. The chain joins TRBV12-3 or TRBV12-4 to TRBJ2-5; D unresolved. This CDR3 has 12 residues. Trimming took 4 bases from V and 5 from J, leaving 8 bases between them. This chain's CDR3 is CASSSASETQYF. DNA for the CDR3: TGTGCCAGCAGTTCAGCCTCCGAGACCCAGTACTTC.

The CDR3 nucleotides read TGTGCCAGCAGTTACGCATCGCAAGAGTTACGCCCTTACGAGCAGTACTTC. It yields the protein CASSYASQELRPYEQYF. The rearrangement uses TRBV6-2 or TRBV6-3 and TRBJ2-7; D ambiguous. The germline gives CDR1 MNHEY, CDR2 SVGEGT. The CDR3 length is 17 residues. Trimming shortened V by 2 bases and J by 4 bases, and 21 bases separated the two germline ends.

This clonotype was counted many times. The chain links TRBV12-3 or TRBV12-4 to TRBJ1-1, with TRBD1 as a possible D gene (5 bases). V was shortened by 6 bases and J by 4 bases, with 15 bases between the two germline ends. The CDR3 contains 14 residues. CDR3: CASRVDSGRTEAFF. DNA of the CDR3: TGTGCCAGCAGGGTAGACAGCGGACGCACTGAAGCTTTCTTT.

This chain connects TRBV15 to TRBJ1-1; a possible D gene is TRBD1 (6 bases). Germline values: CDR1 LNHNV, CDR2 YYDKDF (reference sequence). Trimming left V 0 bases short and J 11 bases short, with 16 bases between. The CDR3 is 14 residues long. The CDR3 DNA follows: TGTGCCACCAGCAGAGATCTAGGAGAGCAGGGGGCTTTCTTT. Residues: CATSRDLGEQGAFF.

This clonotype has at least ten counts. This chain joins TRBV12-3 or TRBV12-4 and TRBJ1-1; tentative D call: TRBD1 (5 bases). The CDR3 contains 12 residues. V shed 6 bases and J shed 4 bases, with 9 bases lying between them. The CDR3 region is CASSPGFTEAFF. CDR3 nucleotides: TGTGCCAGCAGCCCAGGGTTCACTGAAGCTTTCTTT.

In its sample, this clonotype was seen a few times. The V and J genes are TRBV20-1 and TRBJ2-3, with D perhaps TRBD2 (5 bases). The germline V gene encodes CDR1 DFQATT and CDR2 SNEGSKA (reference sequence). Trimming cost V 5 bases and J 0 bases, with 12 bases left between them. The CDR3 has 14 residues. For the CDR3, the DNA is TGCAGTGCTGGGAGAGCCCTCAGCACAGATACGCAGTATTTT. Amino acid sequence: CSAGRALSTDTQYF.

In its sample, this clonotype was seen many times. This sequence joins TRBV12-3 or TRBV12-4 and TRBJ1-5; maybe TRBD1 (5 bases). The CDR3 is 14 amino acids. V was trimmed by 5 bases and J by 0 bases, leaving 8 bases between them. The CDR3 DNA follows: TGTGCCAGCAGTGTCACAGGTAGCAATCAGCCCCAGCATTTT. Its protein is CASSVTGSNQPQHF.

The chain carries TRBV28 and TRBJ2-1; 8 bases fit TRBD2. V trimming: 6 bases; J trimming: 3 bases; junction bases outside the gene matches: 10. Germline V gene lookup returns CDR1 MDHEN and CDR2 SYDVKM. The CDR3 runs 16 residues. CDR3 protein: CASSGNGGANYNEQFF. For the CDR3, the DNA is TGTGCCAGCAGCGGGAACGGGGGGGCTAACTACAATGAGCAGTTCTTC. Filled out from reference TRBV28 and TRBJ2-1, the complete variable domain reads DVKVTQSSRYLVKRTGEKVFLECVQDMDHENMFWYRQDPGLGLRLIYFSYDVKMKEKGDIPEGYSVSREKKERFSLILESASTNQTSMYLCASSGNGGANYNEQFFGPGTRLTVL.

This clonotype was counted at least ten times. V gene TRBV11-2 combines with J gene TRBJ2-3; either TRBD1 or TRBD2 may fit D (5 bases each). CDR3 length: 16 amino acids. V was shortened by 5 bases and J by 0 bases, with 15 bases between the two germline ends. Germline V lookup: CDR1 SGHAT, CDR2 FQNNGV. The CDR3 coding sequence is TGTGCCAGCAGCGGGGGACGCCCAGTAAGCACAGATACGCAGTATTTT. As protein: CASSGGRPVSTDTQYF. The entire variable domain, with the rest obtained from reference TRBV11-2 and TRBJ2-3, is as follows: EAGVAQSPRYKIIEKRQSVAFWCNPISGHATLYWYQQILGQGPKLLIQFQNNGVVDDSQLPKDRFSAERLKGVDSTLKIQPAKLEDSAVYLCASSGGRPVSTDTQYFGPGTRLTVL.

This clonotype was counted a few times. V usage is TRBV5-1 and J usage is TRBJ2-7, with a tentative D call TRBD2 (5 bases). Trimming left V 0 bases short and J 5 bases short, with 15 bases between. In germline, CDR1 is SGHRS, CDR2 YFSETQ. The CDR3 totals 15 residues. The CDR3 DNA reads TGCGCCAGCAGCTTGGAAGGGCGGACTTCCAACGAGCAGTACTTC. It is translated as CASSLEGRTSNEQYF.

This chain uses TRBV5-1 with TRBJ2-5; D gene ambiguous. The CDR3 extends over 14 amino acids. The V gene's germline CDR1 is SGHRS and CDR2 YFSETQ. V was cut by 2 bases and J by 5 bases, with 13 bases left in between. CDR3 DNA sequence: TGCGCCAGCAGCTTACAGACCTTAGGGGAGACCCAGTACTTC. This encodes CASSLQTLGETQYF.

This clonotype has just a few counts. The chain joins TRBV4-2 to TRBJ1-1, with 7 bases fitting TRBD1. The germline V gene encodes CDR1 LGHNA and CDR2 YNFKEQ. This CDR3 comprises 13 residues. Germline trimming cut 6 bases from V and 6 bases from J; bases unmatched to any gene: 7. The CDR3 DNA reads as TGTGCCAGCAGTAGACAGGGCCGATCTGAAGCTTTCTTT. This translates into CASSRQGRSEAFF.

The CDR3: CSARGFGGGETQYF. The CDR3 nucleotides read TGCAGTGCTAGAGGTTTCGGGGGAGGAGAGACCCAGTACTTC. The chain recombines TRBV20-1 with TRBJ2-5; perhaps TRBD2 as D (6 bases). Trimming took off 1 base at V and 4 bases at J, with 13 bases between the two ends. This CDR3 has 14 residues. Per germline, CDR1 DFQATT and CDR2 SNEGSKA (reference sequence).

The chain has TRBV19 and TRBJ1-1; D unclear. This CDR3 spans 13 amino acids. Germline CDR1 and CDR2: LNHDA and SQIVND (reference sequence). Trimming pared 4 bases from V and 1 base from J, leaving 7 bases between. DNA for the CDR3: TGTGCCAGTAGTAAGGCCAGGAACACTGAAGCTTTCTTT. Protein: CASSKARNTEAFF.

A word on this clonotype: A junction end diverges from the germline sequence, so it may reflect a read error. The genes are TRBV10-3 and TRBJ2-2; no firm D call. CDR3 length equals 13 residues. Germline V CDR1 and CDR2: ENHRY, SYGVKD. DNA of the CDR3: TGTGCCATCAGGGAGTCCCCGGCCGGGGAGCTGTTTTTT. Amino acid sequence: CAIRESPAGELFF.